This T cell receptor (beta chain) was captured in a study of cytomegalovirus exposure and HLA in healthy donors. Regarding the study as a whole: Evidence from a later analysis indicated that most CMV-associated TCR beta chains looked HLA-restricted.

CDR3 length: 16 amino acids. CDR1 is SGDLS and CDR2 is YYNGEE in the germline V gene. The V segment lost 4 bases and the J segment 1 base; nucleotides outside the gene matches: 8. As regards this clone: Antigen unknown.

The PCR ran on 60 Vbeta and 13 Jbeta primers. The repertoire was sequenced with immunoSEQ multiplex PCR; TCRdb's copy has only in-frame clones and lacks some. There are approximately 180,000 clones in the sample; roughly 80% occur only once, and about 1.7% lies in the top ten. This sequence was found in a woman between 18 and 29 years old in good health and CMV-seronegative. Sequenced sample: PBMCs. The rearrangement uses TRBV9 and TRBJ1-3, with 7 positions matching TRBD1. This CDR3 is CASSQGGAGSGNTIYF. The CDR3 DNA reads as TGTGCCAGCAGCCAAGGGGGCGCTGGGTCTGGAAACACCATATATTTT.